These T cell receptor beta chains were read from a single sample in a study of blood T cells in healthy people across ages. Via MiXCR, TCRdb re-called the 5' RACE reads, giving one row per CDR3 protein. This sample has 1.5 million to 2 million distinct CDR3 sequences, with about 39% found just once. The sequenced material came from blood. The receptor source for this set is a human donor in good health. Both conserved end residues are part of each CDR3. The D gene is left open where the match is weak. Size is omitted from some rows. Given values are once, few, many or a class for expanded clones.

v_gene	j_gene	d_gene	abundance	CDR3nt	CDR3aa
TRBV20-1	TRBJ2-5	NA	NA	TGCAGTGCGGTACGGGCCCGGGAGACCCAGTACTTC	CSAVRARETQYF
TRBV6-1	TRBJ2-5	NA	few	TGTGCCAGCAGTTATCAGGAACAAGCGGAAGAGACCCAGTACTTC	CASSYQEQAEETQYF
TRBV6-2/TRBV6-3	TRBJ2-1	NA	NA	TGTGCCAGCAGTTTGGCTTATGGTGAGCAGTTCTTC	CASSLAYGEQFF
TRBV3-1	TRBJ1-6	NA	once	TGTGCCAGCAGCCAAGGAGGGAATAATTCACCCCTCCACTTT	CASSQGGNNSPLHF
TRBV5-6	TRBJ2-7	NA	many	TGTGCCAGCAGCACCGGACCTCCATACGAGCAGTACTTC	CASSTGPPYEQYF
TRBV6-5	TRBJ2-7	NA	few	TGTGCCAGCAGTAGCTCCTCGGGGGGCGTCTCCTACGAGCAGTACTTC	CASSSSSGGVSYEQYF
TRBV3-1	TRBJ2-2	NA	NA	TGTGCCAGCCACAGGGCGGCGAACACCGGGGAGCTGTTTTTT	CASHRAANTGELFF
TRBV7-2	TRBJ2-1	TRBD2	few	TGTGCCAGCACCAATAGCGGGCCCACCTACAATGAGCAGTTCTTC	CASTNSGPTYNEQFF
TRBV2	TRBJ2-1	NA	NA	TGTGCCAGCATAGGATGGGGGTCCTACAATGAGCAGTTCTTC	CASIGWGSYNEQFF
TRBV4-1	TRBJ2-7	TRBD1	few	TGCGCCAGCAGCGAAGGGGCGGGACAGGGGTTCTACGAGCAGTACTTC	CASSEGAGQGFYEQYF
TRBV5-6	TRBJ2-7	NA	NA	TGTGCCAGCAGCTTGGGAGCGGCTAGAACTTATTACGAGCAGTACTTC	CASSLGAARTYYEQYF
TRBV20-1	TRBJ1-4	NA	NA	TGCAGTGCTAGGAAGGGGACCGAAAAACTGTTTTTT	CSARKGTEKLFF
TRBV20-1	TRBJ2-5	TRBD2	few	TGCAGTGCTAGTGAGCCTAGCGGGGGGGAGACCCAGTACTTC	CSASEPSGGETQYF
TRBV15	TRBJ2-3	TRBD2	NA	TGTGCCACCAGCATTAATAGCGGGGGCACAGATACGCAGTATTTT	CATSINSGGTDTQYF
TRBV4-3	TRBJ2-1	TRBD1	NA	TGCGCCAGCAGAGAAACAGGGGATGGTGAGCAGTTCTTC	CASRETGDGEQFF
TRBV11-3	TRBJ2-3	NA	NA	TGTGCCAGCAGCACAAGACGGGACGGCCCTAAAGATACGCAGTATTTT	CASSTRRDGPKDTQYF
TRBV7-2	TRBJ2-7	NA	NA	TGTGCCAGCAGCTTTGGGGGGGGGGCCTCGTCCTACGAGCAGTACTTC	CASSFGGGASSYEQYF
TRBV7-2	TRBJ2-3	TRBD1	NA	TGTGCCAGCAGCTTAGTGGGGACCCAGGGGGCAGATACGCAGTATTTT	CASSLVGTQGADTQYF
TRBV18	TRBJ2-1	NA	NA	TGTGCCAGCTCACCACTCGAACTTTACAATGAGCAGTTCTTC	CASSPLELYNEQFF
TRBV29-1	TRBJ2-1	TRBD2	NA	TGCAGCGTCGGCCGAGGGGCTAGCGGCCGTATGTATGAGCAGTTCTTC	CSVGRGASGRMYEQFF
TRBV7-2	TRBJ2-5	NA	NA	TGTGCCAGCAGCTTAACCACTAGATCCCAAGAGACCCAGTACTTC	CASSLTTRSQETQYF
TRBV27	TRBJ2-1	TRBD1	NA	TGTGCCAGCAGTTTCAGGGGGCTAGGAACCTACGAGCAGTTCTTC	CASSFRGLGTYEQFF
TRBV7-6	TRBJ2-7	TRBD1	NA	TGTGCCAGCAGCCCCTTCCCCGGGACAGGCTCCTACGAGCAGTACTTC	CASSPFPGTGSYEQYF
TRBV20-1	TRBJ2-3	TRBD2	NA	TGCAGTGACCTTAGCGGGGGAGGGGCAGATACGCAGTATTTT	CSDLSGGGADTQYF
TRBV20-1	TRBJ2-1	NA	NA	TGCAGTGCTAGAAAGGGGTACAATGAGCAGTTCTTC	CSARKGYNEQFF
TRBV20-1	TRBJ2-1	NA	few	TGTAGTGCTAGAGCCCGCCACGAGCAGTTCTTC	CSARARHEQFF
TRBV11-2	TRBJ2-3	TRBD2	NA	TGTGCCAGCAGCATCCGACTAGCGGGGGGGCAAGATACGCAGTATTTT	CASSIRLAGGQDTQYF
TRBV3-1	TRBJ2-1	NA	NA	TGTGCCAGCAGCCAAGATCTAGCAGACAGCGAGCAGTTCTTC	CASSQDLADSEQFF
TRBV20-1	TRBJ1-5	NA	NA	TGCAGTGCTAGAGAAGCCAGATATAGCAATCAGCCCCAGCATTTT	CSAREARYSNQPQHF
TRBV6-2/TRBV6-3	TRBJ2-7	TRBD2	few	TGTGCCAGCAGTTACTCGCCGACCCTACCGGGACTAATCAACGAGCAGTACTTC	CASSYSPTLPGLINEQYF
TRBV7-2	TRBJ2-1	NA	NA	TGTGCCAGCAGCCCGGAGGGGGGAACCTACAATGAGCAGTTCTTC	CASSPEGGTYNEQFF
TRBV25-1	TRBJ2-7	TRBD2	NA	TGTGCCAGCAGTGAAACGGGTCGGGCTAGCGGTTACGAGCAGTACTTC	CASSETGRASGYEQYF
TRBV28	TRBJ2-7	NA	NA	TGTGCCAGCAGTTCACCTTGGGCGGGCGTCTCCTACGAGCAGTACTTC	CASSSPWAGVSYEQYF
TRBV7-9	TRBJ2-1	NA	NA	TGTGCCAGCAGCGAATTTGACCTTTACAATGAGCAGTTCTTC	CASSEFDLYNEQFF
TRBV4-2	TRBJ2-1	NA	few	TGTGCCAGCAGCCACGTCCATGACAATGAGCAGTTCTTC	CASSHVHDNEQFF
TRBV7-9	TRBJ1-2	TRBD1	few	TGTGCCAGCAGCTCGGACAGGGGAGATCGGGCCTATGGCTACACCTTC	CASSSDRGDRAYGYTF
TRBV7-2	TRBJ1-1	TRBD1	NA	TGTGCCAGCAGCTCCAGGGGGGTGTACACTGAAGCTTTCTTT	CASSSRGVYTEAFF
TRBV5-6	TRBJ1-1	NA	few	TGTGCCAGCAGCTTGGGGTCCCAGGTTGAAGCTTTCTTT	CASSLGSQVEAFF
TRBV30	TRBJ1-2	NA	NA	TGTGCCTGGAGTGTGGGGACCTATGGCTACACCTTC	CAWSVGTYGYTF
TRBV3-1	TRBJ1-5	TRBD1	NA	TGTGCCAGCAGCCCAAACCCGACAGGGGTGGGACAGCCCCAGCATTTT	CASSPNPTGVGQPQHF
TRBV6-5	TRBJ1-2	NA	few	TGTGCCAGCAGTTACGGCAGGGCAGGTGGCTACACCTTC	CASSYGRAGGYTF
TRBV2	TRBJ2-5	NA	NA	TGTGCCAGCAGTGGGGGGCTGGCGGACCAAGAGACCCAGTACTTC	CASSGGLADQETQYF
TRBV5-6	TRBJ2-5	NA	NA	TGTGCCAGCACTCAACTACACATACCCTTCAGCCAAGAGACCCAGTACTTC	CASTQLHIPFSQETQYF
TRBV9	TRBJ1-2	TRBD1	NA	TGTGCCAGCAGTTACCTCTGGGACAGGGGAGGCGGCTACACCTTC	CASSYLWDRGGGYTF
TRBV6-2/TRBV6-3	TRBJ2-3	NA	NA	TGTGCCGGTCGGACCCGAGGGGCAGATACGCAGTATTTT	CAGRTRGADTQYF
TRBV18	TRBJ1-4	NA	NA	TGTGCCAGCTCACCACTTAGCCGCGGACGGGGCAATGAAAAACTGTTTTTT	CASSPLSRGRGNEKLFF
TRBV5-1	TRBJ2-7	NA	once	TGCGCCAGCAGCTCTAGGGGGATTGCCTACGAGCAGTACTTC	CASSSRGIAYEQYF
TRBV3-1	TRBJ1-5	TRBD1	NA	TGTGCCAGCAGCCGGGACAGCACGAATCATCAGCCCCAGCATTTT	CASSRDSTNHQPQHF
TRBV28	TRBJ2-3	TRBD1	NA	TGTGCCAGCAGTGCACAGGGGGGCACAGATACGCAGTATTTT	CASSAQGGTDTQYF
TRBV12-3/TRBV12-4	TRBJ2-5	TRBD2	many	TGTGCCAGCAGTCCTAGCGGGGGGGCAGGAGAGACCCAGTACTTC	CASSPSGGAGETQYF
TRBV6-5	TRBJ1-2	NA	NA	TGTGCCAGCAGCCGGGAGCCAAGGAACACTTATGGCTACACCTTC	CASSREPRNTYGYTF
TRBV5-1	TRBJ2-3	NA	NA	TGCGCCAGCGGCTTGGTGCCCGGGGCGGATACGCAGTATTTT	CASGLVPGADTQYF
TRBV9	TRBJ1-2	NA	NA	TGTACCAGCAGCACCGCAGGAACACGGGAACACACCTTC	CTSSTAGTREHTF
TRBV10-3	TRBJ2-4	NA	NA	TGTGCCATCAGTGAGTCGTCTGGCGGGAATATTAACAGTCAGTACTTC	CAISESSGGNINSQYF
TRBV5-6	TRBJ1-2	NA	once	TGTGCCAGCACTGAAGCCCGGGACATACCCAAAATTCACTATGGCTACACCTTC	CASTEARDIPKIHYGYTF